This TCR beta chain was documented in a study of T-cell memory formation after mild COVID-19. The wider study: Largely donor-specific sequence clusters came from a couple of donors.

TCRdb called the 5' RACE reads again in MiXCR, with one record for every CDR3 protein. This table has roughly 62,000 distinct CDR3 sequences, 9% to 9.5% appearing once. This clonotype was seen more than once but under ten times. The antigen remains unidentified. CDR1 and CDR2 (germline): SGHTA, FQGNSA. Trimming pared 5 bases from V and 3 bases from J, leaving 3 bases between. The CDR3 loop spans 11 amino acids. Findings of the study overall: In pre-infection memory, a portion of responding clones appeared, which suggested that cross-reactive memory joined.

The chain uses TRBV7-2 and TRBJ2-3; D is ambiguous. What was sequenced was PBMCs or a T cell subset sorted from them (not recorded which). The TCR sequence derives from a man in his late teens or twenties who had mild COVID-19 (a few samples of this study predate the infection). Cell type and time point are not known. This CDR3 is CASSTTDTQYF. CDR3 DNA: TGTGCCAGCAGCACGACAGATACGCAGTATTTT.